Below are 30 T cell receptor gamma chains sequenced from a single sample in a study of gamma-delta T cells after stem cell transplantation (dated by TCRdb to about 2016). Libraries were made using RT-PCR. Sequencing was performed on an Illumina MiSeq. With CATT, TCRdb called clones again from the public reads; duplicate DNA rows were later joined. This sample comprises 700 to 1,000 gamma-chain clones, 30% to 35% of them detected only once. The ten largest make up 34% of the sample. Input material: gamma-delta T cells. These receptors came from a human donor. It is not recorded whose cells these are; they may come from a transplant donor.

Notes on this clone: This CDR3 is also generated by other DNA sequences in the sample. The chain couples TRGV9 to TRGJP. The J gene was not available in TCRdb and was assigned here by matching the DNA to germline segments. The CDR3 has 17 amino acids. Germline assignment: CDR1 GITISATS and CDR2 ISYDGTV (reference sequence). Trimming at V came to 0 bases and at J to 7 bases, leaving 6 bases not matched to a gene. CDR3 residues: CALWEVQRELGKKIKVF. CDR3 nucleotides: TGTGCCTTGTGGGAGGTGCAACGTGAGTTGGGCAAAAAAATCAAGGTATTT.

The J gene is TRGJP, the V gene TRGV9. Because TCRdb records no J gene, it was assigned here through a match of the DNA to germline. J lost 4 bases, V lost 3 bases, and 6 bases had no gene match. The CDR3 length is 17 residues. CDR1 is GITISATS and CDR2 is ISYDGTV in the germline V gene (reference sequence). In nucleotides, the CDR3 is TGTGCCTTGTGGGAGCCCTTACAAGAGTTGGGCAAAAAAATCAAGGTATTT. Protein product: CALWEPLQELGKKIKVF.

In the case of this clone: At the DNA level, this CDR3 is encoded by other sequences in the same sample as well. The chain has TRGV9 and TRGJP. The J gene, left out of TCRdb, was set here by checking the DNA against germline. There are 17 residues in the CDR3. J gave up 4 bases and V 0 bases, and 3 bases lay outside the gene matches. Looked up from germline, CDR1 is GITISATS and CDR2 is ISYDGTV (reference sequence). For the CDR3, the DNA is TGTGCCTTGTGGGAGGTGCCACAAGAGTTGGGCAAAAAAATCAAGGTATTT. Translating gives CALWEVPQELGKKIKVF.

The rearrangement joins TRGV9 to TRGJP. The J gene, not given by TCRdb, was assigned here from a germline match of the nucleotide sequence. Germline V CDR1 and CDR2: GITISATS, ISYDGTV (reference sequence). The CDR3 covers 18 residues. With 0 bases clipped from V and 6 bases from J, the junction kept 8 bases outside the gene matches. CDR3 sequence (DNA): TGTGCCTTGTGGGAGGTGCAATTACCAGAGTTGGGCAAAAAAATCAAGGTATTT. This sequence encodes CALWEVQLPELGKKIKVF.

This clone was detected a few times. The chain has TRGV9 and TRGJP. Assignment of the J gene here rests on matching the DNA to germline, because TCRdb gives none. This CDR3 is 15 amino acids long. J was trimmed by 5 bases and V by 6 bases; bases with no gene match: 4. The germline gives CDR1 GITISATS, CDR2 ISYDGTV (reference sequence). CDR3 in DNA: TGTGCCTTGTGGACTGAAGAGTTGGGCAAAAAAATCAAGGTATTT. It translates to CALWTEELGKKIKVF.

This clone was counted a few times. Other DNA sequences in this sample translate to the same CDR3. The chain carries TRGV9 and TRGJP. As TCRdb names no J gene, one was assigned here on the basis of a DNA match to germline. The CDR3 is 15 residues long. Germline assignment: CDR1 GITISATS and CDR2 ISYDGTV (reference sequence). V was clipped by 0 bases and J by 10 bases; unmatched bases: 3. CDR3: CALWEVGLGKKIKVF. The CDR3 nucleotides read TGTGCCTTGTGGGAGGTGGGTTTGGGCAAAAAAATCAAGGTATTT.

CDR3 sequence (DNA): TGTGCCTTGTGGGAGACGTTGGGGGTGGGCAAAAAAATCAAGGTATTT. Protein: CALWETLGVGKKIKVF. The chain joins TRGV9 to TRGJP. TCRdb supplies no J gene; here it was assigned by aligning the nucleotide sequence to germline. Germline V gene sequence: CDR1 GITISATS, CDR2 ISYDGTV (reference sequence). This CDR3 spans 16 amino acids. Trimming cost V 3 bases and J 11 bases; bases outside gene matches: 10.

This clone is judged large. The chain couples TRGV9 to TRGJP. The J gene is absent in TCRdb and was assigned here via DNA matching to germline. This CDR3 spans 16 amino acids. The germline gives CDR1 GITISATS, CDR2 ISYDGTV (reference sequence). The V and J ends lost 0 bases and 9 bases, in that order; junction bases with no gene match: 5. The CDR3 DNA follows: TGTGCCTTGTGGGAGGTGCCGGGGTTGGGCAAAAAAATCAAGGTATTT. Amino acids: CALWEVPGLGKKIKVF.

About this clone: This same CDR3 is encoded by further DNA sequences in the sample. The V gene was identified as TRGV9, while no J gene was called. CDR3 length: 12 amino acids. Germline lookup yields CDR1 GITISATS and CDR2 ISYDGTV (reference sequence). The CDR3 loop reads CALWEVHYKKLF. CDR3 nucleotide sequence: TGTGCCTTGTGGGAGGTGCACTATAAGAAACTCTTC.

As for this clone: Different DNA sequences within this sample yield the same CDR3. The chain uses TRGV9 and TRGJ1 or TRGJ2. TCRdb supplies no J gene; here it was assigned by aligning the nucleotide sequence to germline. The length of the CDR3 is 18 residues. From germline, CDR1 is GITISATS and CDR2 ISYDGTV (reference sequence). After removal of 1 base from V and 10 bases from J, the junction contained 25 bases not matched to a gene. The CDR3 is CALWEVVGESTPRGKKLF. Written as DNA, the CDR3 is TGTGCCTTGTGGGAGGTCGTCGGGGAATCTACTCCTCGGGGGAAGAAACTCTTT.

No J gene call was made, and the V gene is TRGV5. CDR1 and CDR2 (germline): VINAFY, YDVSNSKD. The CDR3 extends over 10 amino acids. The CDR3 is CATWGRPELF. The DNA of the CDR3 is TGTGCCACCTGGGGCAGGCCGGAACTCTTT.

A remark on this clone: Germline is not matched at one junction end, which may reflect a read error. The sample carries other DNA sequences with the same CDR3. This chain uses TRGV9 with TRGJP. TCRdb does not report a J gene; here it was assigned by matching the DNA to germline references. The CDR3 loop spans 15 amino acids. CDR1 is GITISATS and CDR2 is ISYDGTV in the germline V gene (reference sequence). The CDR3: CALWDQELGKKIKVF. CDR3 sequence (DNA): TGTGCCTTGTGGGACCAAGAGCTGGGCAAAAAAATCAAGGTATTT.

This clone turned up a few times. V and J are TRGV9 and TRGJP. TCRdb offers no J gene call, so here the DNA was matched to germline to obtain one. The germline V gene encodes CDR1 GITISATS and CDR2 ISYDGTV (reference sequence). CDR3 length: 16 residues. V was pared by 4 bases and J by 8 bases, with 8 bases of the junction left unmatched. The CDR3 DNA follows: TGTGCCTTGTGGGAAGCCGGAAAGTTGGGCAAAAAAATCAAGGTATTT. Protein: CALWEAGKLGKKIKVF.

Only a few counts were recorded for this clone. This specimen includes other DNA sequences encoding the same CDR3. J is TRGJ1 or TRGJ2 and V is TRGV2. As TCRdb names no J gene, one was assigned here on the basis of a DNA match to germline. Germline values: CDR1 EGSNGY, CDR2 YDSYNSKV. Trimming removed 0 bases from V and 0 bases from J; junction bases left unmatched: 2. There are 14 residues in the CDR3. DNA of the CDR3: TGTGCCACCTGGGACGGGCCGAATTATTATAAGAAACTCTTT. Translated, it gives CATWDGPNYYKKLF.

By its share, this clone is large. This specimen includes other DNA sequences encoding the same CDR3. The chain has TRGV9 and TRGJP. TCRdb gives no J gene; it was assigned here by matching the DNA to germline. The CDR3 contains 16 residues. V was pared by 0 bases and J by 6 bases, with 2 bases of the junction left unmatched. Germline lookup yields CDR1 GITISATS and CDR2 ISYDGTV (reference sequence). CDR3 coding DNA: TGTGCCTTGTGGGAGGTGACAGAGTTGGGCAAAAAAATCAAGGTATTT. Protein sequence: CALWEVTELGKKIKVF.

By its share, this clone is large. Additional DNA sequences in this sample encode the identical CDR3. The chain recombines TRGV9 with TRGJP. TCRdb carries no J gene annotation; the J gene was assigned here by matching the DNA with germline. This CDR3 spans 15 amino acids. The V and J ends lost 3 bases and 7 bases, in that order; junction bases with no gene match: 3. CDR1 is GITISATS, CDR2 ISYDGTV, per germline (reference sequence). The CDR3 DNA reads as TGTGCCTTGTGGGAGCGGGAGTTGGGCAAAAAAATCAAGGTATTT. It encodes CALWERELGKKIKVF.

Comment on this clone: A much larger clone lies one base from this, so it may be a read error. The chain has TRGV9 and TRGJP. TCRdb is silent on the J gene; assignment here came from matching the DNA to germline. The CDR3 runs 17 residues. From germline, CDR1 is GITISATS and CDR2 ISYDGTV (reference sequence). The junction had 5 bases not matched to a gene; V was cut back by 2 bases and J by 4 bases. The CDR3 reads CALWEASQELGKKIKVF. CDR3 bases: TGTGCCTTGTGGGAGGCGAGCCAAGAGTTGGGCAAAAAAATCAAGGTATTT.

This clone was seen only a few times. Other DNA sequences of this sample code for an identical CDR3. V is TRGV9 and J is TRGJP. Assignment of the J gene here rests on matching the DNA to germline, because TCRdb gives none. Looked up from germline, CDR1 is GITISATS and CDR2 is ISYDGTV (reference sequence). V lost 3 bases and J lost 5; bases outside the gene matches: 4. The CDR3 is made up of 16 amino acids. The CDR3 reads CALWESEELGKKIKVF. In nucleotides, the CDR3 is TGTGCCTTGTGGGAGTCGGAAGAGTTGGGCAAAAAAATCAAGGTATTT.

The chain has TRGV9 and TRGJP. TCRdb carries no J gene annotation; the J gene was assigned here by matching the DNA with germline. Germline trimming cut 3 bases from V and 8 bases from J; bases unmatched to any gene: 7. The germline V gene encodes CDR1 GITISATS and CDR2 ISYDGTV (reference sequence). This CDR3 spans 16 amino acids. CDR3: CALWEPPQLGKKIKVF. The CDR3, as DNA: TGTGCCTTGTGGGAGCCCCCACAGTTGGGCAAAAAAATCAAGGTATTT.

The chain couples TRGV9 to TRGJP. TCRdb does not report a J gene; here it was assigned by matching the DNA to germline references. The CDR3 contains 16 residues. V lost 1 base to trimming and J lost 8 bases; unmatched junction nucleotides: 5. Per the germline V gene, CDR1 is GITISATS and CDR2 is ISYDGTV (reference sequence). As DNA, the CDR3 is TGTGCCTTGTGGGAGGTTATAAAGTTGGGCAAAAAAATCAAGGTATTT. Its protein is CALWEVIKLGKKIKVF.

By frequency in the sample, this clone is large. The chain employs TRGV2 and TRGJP2. The J gene, left out of TCRdb, was set here by checking the DNA against germline. With 0 bases clipped from V and 3 bases from J, the junction kept 10 bases outside the gene matches. The germline CDR1 and CDR2 sequences are EGSNGY and YDSYNSKV. The CDR3 is 17 amino acids. CDR3: CATWDGFIRGSDWIKTF. CDR3 nucleotides: TGTGCCACCTGGGACGGGTTTATAAGGGGTAGTGATTGGATCAAGACGTTT.

This clone has a handful of counts. A far bigger clonotype differs at one base, so this is likely a read error. Other DNA variants within this sample encode the same CDR3. The chain employs TRGV9 and TRGJP. In the absence of a J gene in TCRdb, the DNA was matched to germline to assign it here. CDR3 length equals 16 residues. CDR1 is GITISATS and CDR2 is ISYDGTV in the germline V gene (reference sequence). The CDR3 DNA reads as TGTGCCCTGTGGGAGGTGCAAGAGTTGGGCAAAAAAATCAAGGTATTT. The encoded protein is CALWEVQELGKKIKVF.

This clone rates as large. This rearrangement joins TRGV9 to TRGJP. The J gene, missing from TCRdb, was assigned here through DNA to germline matching. Looked up from germline, CDR1 is GITISATS and CDR2 is ISYDGTV (reference sequence). The CDR3 spans 16 residues. With 3 bases clipped from V and 7 bases from J, the junction kept 6 bases outside the gene matches. CDR3 sequence: CALWERTELGKKIKVF. CDR3 nucleotide sequence: TGTGCCTTGTGGGAGAGGACTGAGTTGGGCAAAAAAATCAAGGTATTT.

Points on this clone: This may come from a read error, since a much larger clone is one base off. The chain employs TRGV9 and TRGJP. The J gene is absent in TCRdb and was assigned here via DNA matching to germline. Germline CDR1 reads GITISATS; CDR2 reads ISYDGTV (reference sequence). The CDR3 consists of 17 residues. The V gene end was trimmed by 3 bases and the J gene end by 4 bases; junction bases not matched to a gene: 6. CDR3 sequence reads: CALWEKIQELGKKIKVF. The CDR3 DNA reads as TGTGCCTTGTGGGAGAAAATACAAGAGTTGGGCAAAAAAATCAAGGTATTT.

This clone came up a few times. The gene calls are TRGV9 and TRGJP. No J gene is reported in TCRdb; it was inferred here by comparing the DNA with germline. Losses at the gene ends were 0 bases for V and 7 bases for J; bases not matched to a gene: 6. This CDR3 is built from 17 residues. Germline lookup yields CDR1 GITISATS and CDR2 ISYDGTV (reference sequence). CDR3 in DNA: TGTGCCTTGTGGGAGGTGATCGGGGAGTTGGGCAAAAAAATCAAGGTATTT. Its protein product is CALWEVIGELGKKIKVF.

The V call is TRGV2, the J call TRGJP1. Here the J gene came from matching the DNA to germline, since TCRdb omits it. Per germline, CDR1 EGSNGY and CDR2 YDSYNSKV. Trimming took 0 bases from V and 6 from J; bases not matched to a gene: 7. The CDR3 is 15 residues long. The chain's CDR3 is CATWDGTGAGWFKIF. The CDR3 DNA is TGTGCCACCTGGGACGGGACGGGGGCTGGTTGGTTCAAGATATTT.

J is TRGJP and V is TRGV9. The J gene, missing from TCRdb, was assigned here through DNA to germline matching. Germline V gene lookup returns CDR1 GITISATS and CDR2 ISYDGTV (reference sequence). This CDR3 region has 16 residues. The J segment lost 7 bases and the V segment lost 5 bases, leaving 8 bases of the junction unmatched. Written as DNA, the CDR3 is TGTGCCTTGTGGGGGCGGGGGGAGTTGGGCAAAAAAATCAAGGTATTT. This encodes CALWGRGELGKKIKVF.

By proportion, this clone is large (0.1 to 1%). The chain carries TRGV9 and TRGJP. Here the J gene was assigned by germline matching of the DNA, as TCRdb has none. The CDR3 totals 17 residues. V was clipped by 3 bases and J by 3 bases; unmatched bases: 5. CDR1 and CDR2 from the germline V gene are GITISATS and ISYDGTV (reference sequence). CDR3 in DNA: TGTGCCTTGTGGGAGAAAATGCAAGAGTTGGGCAAAAAAATCAAGGTATTT. It codes for CALWEKMQELGKKIKVF.

The sample holds a few counts of this clone. This rearrangement joins TRGV4 to TRGJ1 or TRGJ2. TCRdb leaves out the J gene; it was filled in here by matching the DNA to germline. With V trimmed by 0 bases and J by 6 bases, 11 bases remained unmatched. The CDR3 covers 15 residues. From germline, CDR1 is EGSTGY and CDR2 YDSYTSSV. The chain's CDR3 is CATWDGPFGCYKKLF. CDR3 nucleotides: TGTGCCACCTGGGATGGGCCCTTTGGTTGTTATAAGAAACTCTTT.

Turning to this clone: A read error may produce the germline difference seen at one junction end. This chain links TRGV4 with TRGJP2. Here the J gene came from matching the DNA to germline, since TCRdb omits it. The CDR3 sequence is 13 residues long. Germline assignment: CDR1 EGSTGY and CDR2 YDSYTSSV. CDR3 nucleotide sequence: TGTGCCGCCTGGGATGGGAGTGATTGGATCAAGACGTTT. Its translation is CAAWDGSDWIKTF.